This T cell receptor (beta chain) was identified during a study of radiotherapy plus CTLA-4 blockade in lung cancer. The wider study: Objective response rate was roughly 19%; disease control rate, 31%.

General study points: Expansion in blood of tumor-derived TCR clones was seen after radiotherapy plus ipilimumab. It was early blood T cell clone dynamics, with interferon-beta, that reportedly best predicted response.

Comments on this clone: Its antigen remains unknown.

TCRdb keeps only in-frame clones here, not all; method: immunoSEQ multiplex PCR. Of 40,000 or so clones in the sample, about 74% were seen once. The V gene's germline CDR1 is SGHRS and CDR2 YFSETQ. The CDR3 contains 16 residues. The V segment lost 4 bases and the J segment 2 bases; nucleotides outside the gene matches: 8. The gene calls are TRBV5-1 and TRBJ1-1; 10 bases are shared with TRBD1. The clonotype originates from a human donor with non-small cell lung cancer who had stable disease on radiotherapy plus ipilimumab. This sample comprised peripheral blood, obtained from a patient treated with radiotherapy plus ipilimumab. This chain's CDR3 is CASSRDRGAGNTEAFF. CDR3 DNA sequence: TGCGCCAGCAGCCGGGACAGGGGTGCGGGAAACACTGAAGCTTTCTTT.